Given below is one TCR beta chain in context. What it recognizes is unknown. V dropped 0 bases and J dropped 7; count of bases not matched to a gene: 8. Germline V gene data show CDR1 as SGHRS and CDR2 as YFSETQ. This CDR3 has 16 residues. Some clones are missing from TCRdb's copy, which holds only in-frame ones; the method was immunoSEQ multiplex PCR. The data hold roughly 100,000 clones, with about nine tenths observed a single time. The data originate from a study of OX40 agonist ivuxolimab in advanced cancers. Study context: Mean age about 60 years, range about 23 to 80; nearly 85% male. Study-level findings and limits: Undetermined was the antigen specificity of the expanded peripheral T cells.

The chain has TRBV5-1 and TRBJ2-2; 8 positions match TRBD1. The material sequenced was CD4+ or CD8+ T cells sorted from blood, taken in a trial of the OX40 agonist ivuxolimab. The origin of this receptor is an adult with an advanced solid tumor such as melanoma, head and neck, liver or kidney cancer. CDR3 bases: TGCGCCAGCAGCTTGGCCGCAGGGGGCGCGATCGGGGAGCTGTTTTTT. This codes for CASSLAAGGAIGELFF. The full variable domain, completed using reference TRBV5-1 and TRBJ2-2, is KAGVTQTPRYLIKTRGQQVTLSCSPISGHRSVSWYQQTPGQGLQFLFEYFSETQRNKGNFPGRFSGRQFSNSRSEMNVSTLELGDSALYLCASSLAAGGAIGELFFGEGSRLTVL.